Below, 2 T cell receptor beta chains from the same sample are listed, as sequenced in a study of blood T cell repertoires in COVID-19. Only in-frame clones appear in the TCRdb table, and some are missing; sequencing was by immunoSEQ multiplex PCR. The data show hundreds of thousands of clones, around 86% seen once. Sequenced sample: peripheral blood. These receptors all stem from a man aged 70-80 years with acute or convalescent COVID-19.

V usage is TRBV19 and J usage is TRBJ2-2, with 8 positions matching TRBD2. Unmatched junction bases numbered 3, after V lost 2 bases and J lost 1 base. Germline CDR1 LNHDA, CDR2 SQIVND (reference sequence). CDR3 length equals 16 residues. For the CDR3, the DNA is TGTGCCAGTAGTATAACGCTAGCGGGGAACACCGGGGAGCTGTTTTTT. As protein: CASSITLAGNTGELFF.

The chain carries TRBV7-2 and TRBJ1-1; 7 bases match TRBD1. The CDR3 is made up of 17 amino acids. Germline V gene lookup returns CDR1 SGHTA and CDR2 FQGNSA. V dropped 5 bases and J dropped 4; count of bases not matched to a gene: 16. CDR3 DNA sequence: TGTGCCAGCAGCCCCTACGCCACAGGGGCGGGTGGCACTGAAGCTTTCTTT. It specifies CASSPYATGAGGTEAFF. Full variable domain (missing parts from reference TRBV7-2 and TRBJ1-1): GAGVSQSPSNKVTEKGKDVELRCDPISGHTALYWYRQSLGQGLEFLIYFQGNSAPDKSGLPSDRFSAERTGGSVSTLTIQRTQQEDSAVYLCASSPYATGAGGTEAFFGQGTRLTVV.